The clone carrying this TCR beta chain was picked up a small number of times. The antigen remains undetermined. This entry belongs to a study of early T cells in non-severe SARS-CoV-2 infection. As for the study in general: Whole-blood bulk RNA, unsorted, was sequenced, and chains were unpaired.

Study-wide results and limits: Anti-spike CD8 specificities were favored by VDJdb matching, whose results missed private and CD4 specificities.

Unique molecular identifiers were attached to individual cDNA molecules. Using its own MiXCR run on the 5' RACE reads, TCRdb lists one record per CDR3 protein. The sample gives tens of thousands of distinct CDR3 sequences, about 9.5% of which show up once; roughly 7.5% is in the top ten. Germline V gene data show CDR1 as MDHEN and CDR2 as SYDVKM. V shed 3 bases and J shed 10 bases, with 13 bases lying between them. This CDR3 is 13 amino acids long. V usage is TRBV28 and J usage is TRBJ2-4; D possibly corresponds to TRBD1 (6 bases). This receptor was identified in an adult who was a healthcare worker with PCR-confirmed SARS-CoV-2 infection or an uninfected control (not recorded which). The sample here was whole blood, taken at baseline. CDR3 nucleotides: TGTGCCAGCAGTTTCCCAGGGGCCGGTATTCAGTACTTC. Its protein is CASSFPGAGIQYF. The whole variable domain, remainder taken from reference TRBV28 and TRBJ2-4, is DVKVTQSSRYLVKRTGEKVFLECVQDMDHENMFWYRQDPGLGLRLIYFSYDVKMKEKGDIPEGYSVSREKKERFSLILESASTNQTSMYLCASSFPGAGIQYFGAGTRLSVL.